This entry concerns a single T cell receptor (beta chain). Random hexamers primed reverse transcription of about 0.5 to 1 ug RNA. Each CDR3 protein is one row after TCRdb ran MiXCR on the immunoSEQ multiplex PCR reads. Of tens of thousands of distinct CDR3 sequences in the sample, more than 85% were seen once. Both CD4+ and CD8+ T cells were negatively isolated, and TEMRA cells underwent FACS enrichment. This sample stems from a study of CD8 T cells in Susac syndrome. Turning to the study itself: When blood was drawn, the patients with Susac syndrome were therapy-naive, on corticosteroids, or on intravenous immunoglobulin alone.

This TCR came from a human donor with Susac syndrome. The sequenced material came from CD4+ T cells from PBMCs.

In DNA, the CDR3 is TGCGCCAGCAGCTTGGAGAGGGAGGGGGATACGCAGTATTTT. This sequence encodes CASSLEREGDTQYF. The gene calls are TRBV5-1 and TRBJ2-3; 7 bases are a match to TRBD2. Germline-derived CDR1 and CDR2 are SGHRS and YFSETQ. V lost 0 bases to trimming and J lost 6 bases; unmatched junction nucleotides: 4. The CDR3 has 14 residues.